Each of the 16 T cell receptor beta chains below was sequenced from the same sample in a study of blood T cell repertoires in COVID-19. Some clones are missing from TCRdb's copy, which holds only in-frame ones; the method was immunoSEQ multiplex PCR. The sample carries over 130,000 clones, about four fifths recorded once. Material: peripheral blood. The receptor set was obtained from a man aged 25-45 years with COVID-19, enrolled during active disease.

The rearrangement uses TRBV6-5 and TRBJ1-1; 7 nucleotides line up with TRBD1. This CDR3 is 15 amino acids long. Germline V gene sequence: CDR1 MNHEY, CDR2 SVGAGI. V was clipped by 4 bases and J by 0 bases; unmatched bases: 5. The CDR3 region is CASSSGTALNTEAFF. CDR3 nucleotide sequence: TGTGCCAGCAGTTCGGGGACAGCCTTGAACACTGAAGCTTTCTTT.

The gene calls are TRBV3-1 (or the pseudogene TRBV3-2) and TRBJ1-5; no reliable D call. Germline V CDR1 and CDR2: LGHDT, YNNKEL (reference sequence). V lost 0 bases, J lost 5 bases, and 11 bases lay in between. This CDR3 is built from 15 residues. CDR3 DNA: TGTGCCAGCAGCCAAGATTATTCGGGATATCAGCCCCAGCATTTT. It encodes CASSQDYSGYQPQHF.

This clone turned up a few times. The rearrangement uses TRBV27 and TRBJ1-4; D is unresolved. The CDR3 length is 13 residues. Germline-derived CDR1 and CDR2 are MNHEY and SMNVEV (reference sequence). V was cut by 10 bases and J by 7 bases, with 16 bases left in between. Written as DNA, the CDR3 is TGTGCCACTAGGGAGGGAAAGAGTGAAAAACTGTTTTTT. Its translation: CATREGKSEKLFF. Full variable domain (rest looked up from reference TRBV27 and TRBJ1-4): EAQVTQNPRYLITVTGKKLTVTCSQNMNHEYMSWYRQDPGLGLRQIYYSMNVEVTDKGDVPEGYKVSRKEKRNFPLILESPSPNQTSLYFCATREGKSEKLFFGSGTQLSVL.

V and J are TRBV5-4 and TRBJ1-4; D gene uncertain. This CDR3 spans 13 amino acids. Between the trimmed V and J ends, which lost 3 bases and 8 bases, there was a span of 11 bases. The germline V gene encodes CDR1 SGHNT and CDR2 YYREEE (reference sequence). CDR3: CASSSSRVEKLFF. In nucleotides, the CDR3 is TGTGCCAGCAGCTCCTCTCGGGTGGAAAAACTGTTTTTT.

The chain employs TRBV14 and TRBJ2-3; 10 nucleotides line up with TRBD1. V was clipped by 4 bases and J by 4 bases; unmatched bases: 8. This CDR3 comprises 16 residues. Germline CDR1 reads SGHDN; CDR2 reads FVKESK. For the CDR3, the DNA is TGTGCCAGCAGCCGGGCCGGGACAGGGGCGGCAGATACGCAGTATTTT. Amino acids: CASSRAGTGAADTQYF. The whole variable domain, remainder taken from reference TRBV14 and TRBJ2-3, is EAGVTQFPSHSVIEKGQTVTLRCDPISGHDNLYWYRRVMGKEIKFLLHFVKESKQDESGMPNNRFLAERTGGTYSTLKVQPAELEDSGVYFCASSRAGTGAADTQYFGPGTRLTVL.

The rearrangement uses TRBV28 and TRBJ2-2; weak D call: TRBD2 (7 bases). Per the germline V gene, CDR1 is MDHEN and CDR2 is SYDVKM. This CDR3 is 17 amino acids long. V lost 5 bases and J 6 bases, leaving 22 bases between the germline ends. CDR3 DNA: TGTGCCAGCAGTCCACTACGCCGGGGAGGGGGTCCCGGGGAGCTGTTTTTT. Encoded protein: CASSPLRRGGGPGELFF.

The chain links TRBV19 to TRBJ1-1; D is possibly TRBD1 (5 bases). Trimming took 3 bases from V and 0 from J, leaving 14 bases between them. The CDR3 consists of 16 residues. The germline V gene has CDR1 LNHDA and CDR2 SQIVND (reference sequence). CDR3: CASSMGQAVMNTEAFF. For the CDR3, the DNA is TGTGCCAGTAGTATGGGGCAGGCGGTGATGAACACTGAAGCTTTCTTT.

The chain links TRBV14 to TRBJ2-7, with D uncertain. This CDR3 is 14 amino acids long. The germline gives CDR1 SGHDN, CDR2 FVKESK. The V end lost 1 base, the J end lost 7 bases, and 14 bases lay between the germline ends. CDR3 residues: CASSQGASGWEQYF. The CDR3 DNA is TGTGCCAGCAGCCAAGGCGCGTCCGGTTGGGAGCAGTACTTC.

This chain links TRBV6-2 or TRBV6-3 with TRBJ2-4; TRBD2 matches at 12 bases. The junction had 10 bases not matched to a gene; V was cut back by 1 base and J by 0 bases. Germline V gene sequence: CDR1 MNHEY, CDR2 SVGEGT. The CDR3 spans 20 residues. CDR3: CASSYLARTSGMAAKNIQYF. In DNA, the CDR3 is TGTGCCAGCAGTTACTTAGCGAGGACTAGCGGGATGGCAGCCAAAAACATTCAGTACTTC.

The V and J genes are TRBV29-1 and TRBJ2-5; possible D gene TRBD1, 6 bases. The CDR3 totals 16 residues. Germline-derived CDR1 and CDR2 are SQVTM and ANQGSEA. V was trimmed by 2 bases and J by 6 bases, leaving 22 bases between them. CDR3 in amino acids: CSVEILWTEAAKTQYF. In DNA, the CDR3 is TGCAGCGTTGAAATCCTTTGGACAGAAGCGGCAAAGACCCAGTACTTC.

The CDR3: CASSSRGWFAYEQYF. In nucleotides, the CDR3 is TGTGCCAGCAGCTCCAGAGGGTGGTTCGCCTACGAGCAGTACTTC. The rearrangement uses TRBV11-2 and TRBJ2-7; weak D call: TRBD2 (5 bases). Trimming removed 4 bases at V and 2 bases at J, with 15 bases between. CDR3 length: 15 residues. CDR1 and CDR2 from the germline V gene are SGHAT and FQNNGV.

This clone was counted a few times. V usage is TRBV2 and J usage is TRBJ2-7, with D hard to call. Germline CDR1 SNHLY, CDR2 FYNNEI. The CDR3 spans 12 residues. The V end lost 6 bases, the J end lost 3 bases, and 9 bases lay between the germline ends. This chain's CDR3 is CASSELNYEQYF. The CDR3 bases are TGTGCCAGCAGCGAGCTTAACTACGAGCAGTACTTC.

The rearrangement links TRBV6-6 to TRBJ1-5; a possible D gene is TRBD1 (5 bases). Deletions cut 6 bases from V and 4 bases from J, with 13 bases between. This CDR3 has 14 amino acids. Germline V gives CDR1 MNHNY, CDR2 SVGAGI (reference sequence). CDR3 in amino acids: CASSQGGGNQPQHF. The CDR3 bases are TGTGCCAGCAGCCAAGGCGGGGGAAATCAGCCCCAGCATTTT.

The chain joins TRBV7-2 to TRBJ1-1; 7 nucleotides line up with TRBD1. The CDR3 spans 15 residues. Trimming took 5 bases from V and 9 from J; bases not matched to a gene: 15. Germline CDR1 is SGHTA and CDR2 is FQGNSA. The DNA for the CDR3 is TGTGCCAGCAGCCATCCTCGACAGGGCCTAGGTAAAGCTTTCTTT. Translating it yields CASSHPRQGLGKAFF.

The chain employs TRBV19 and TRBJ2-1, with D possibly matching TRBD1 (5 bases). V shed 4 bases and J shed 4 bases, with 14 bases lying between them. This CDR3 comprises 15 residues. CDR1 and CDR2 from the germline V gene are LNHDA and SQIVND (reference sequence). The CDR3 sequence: CASSTTADRYNEQFF. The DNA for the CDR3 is TGTGCCAGTAGTACTACAGCCGACAGATACAATGAGCAGTTCTTC.

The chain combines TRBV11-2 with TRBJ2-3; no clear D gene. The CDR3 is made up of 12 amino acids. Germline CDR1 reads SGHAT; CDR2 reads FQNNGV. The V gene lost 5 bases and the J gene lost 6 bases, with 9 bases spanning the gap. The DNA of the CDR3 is TGTGCCAGCAGCCATTCTAGGGATACGCAGTATTTT. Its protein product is CASSHSRDTQYF.